This T cell receptor (beta chain) was sequenced in a study of T cells after yellow fever vaccination. The CDR3 contains 14 residues. V was shortened by 1 base and J by 1 base, with 8 bases between the two germline ends. Germline values: CDR1 SGHRS, CDR2 YFSETQ. Production of TCR cDNA was by 5'RACE template switching, which also added a universal primer site and UMIs. TCRdb redid the calling of the 5' RACE reads with MiXCR, one entry per CDR3 protein. The sample yields fewer than 100,000 distinct CDR3 sequences, about 8.4% seen once. Findings and caveats of the study: Reappearance after the booster was seen for most primary-vaccination clones, at 96% CD4 and more than 80% CD8. Few clonotypes appeared in both CD4 and CD8 compartments.

The material sequenced was CD8+ T cells not binding an NS4B(214-222) dextramer, sorted from PBMCs, taken roughly 14 days after the first yellow fever vaccination. The clonotype originates from a young man who received the YFV17D yellow fever vaccine. The V gene is TRBV5-1, the J gene TRBJ1-1, with D hard to call. CDR3 bases: TGCGCCAGCAGCTTGTTTCCCAGGAACACTGAAGCTTTCTTT. This translates into CASSLFPRNTEAFF. The whole variable domain, remainder taken from reference TRBV5-1 and TRBJ1-1, is KAGVTQTPRYLIKTRGQQVTLSCSPISGHRSVSWYQQTPGQGLQFLFEYFSETQRNKGNFPGRFSGRQFSNSRSEMNVSTLELGDSALYLCASSLFPRNTEAFFGQGTRLTVV.